One and the same sample provided the 25 T cell receptor beta chains below, sequenced in a study of breast tumors, draining lymph nodes, adjacent tissues. TCRdb re-derived calls from the multiplex PCR reads in MiXCR, one entry per CDR3 protein. The sample lists over 100,000 distinct CDR3 sequences, about a fifth occurring once. The lymph nodes were axillary draining lymph nodes from breast cancer patients. The sample was axillary lymph node tissue. The receptors stem from a female donor with breast cancer. Some clones in this sample may be carry-over from other donors' samples.

This clonotype was seen many times. V usage is TRBV2 and J usage is TRBJ2-1; D uncertain. V gave up 7 bases and J gave up 12 bases, with 13 bases separating them. The CDR3 runs 11 residues. Germline V gives CDR1 SNHLY, CDR2 FYNNEI. The CDR3 reads CASNLKAGQFF. CDR3 bases: TGTGCCAGCAACCTGAAAGCTGGGCAGTTCTTC.

The table lists this clonotype with a few counts. This sequence joins TRBV6-2 or TRBV6-3 and TRBJ2-5; TRBD1 matches at 8 bases. The CDR3 spans 15 residues. Unmatched junction bases numbered 10, after V lost 5 bases and J lost 5 bases. CDR1 and CDR2 (germline): MNHEY, SVGEGT. In DNA, the CDR3 is TGTGCCAGCAGTCGACGAGACAGGGGTCGGGAGACCCAGTACTTC. Protein sequence: CASSRRDRGRETQYF.

This clonotype was seen only a few times. CDR3 sequence: CASSLDLGRKETQYF. The CDR3 DNA is TGCGCCAGCAGCTTGGATCTGGGCAGGAAAGAGACCCAGTACTTC. V is TRBV5-1 and J is TRBJ2-5; D remains ambiguous. The CDR3 sequence is 15 residues long. Trimming shortened V by 0 bases and J by 3 bases, and 12 bases separated the two germline ends. CDR1 is SGHRS, CDR2 YFSETQ, per germline.

This clonotype was recorded many times. The rearrangement uses TRBV9 and TRBJ2-1, with 9 bases lining up with TRBD1. The J segment lost 4 bases and the V segment lost 4 bases, leaving 12 bases of the junction unmatched. Germline CDR1 is SGDLS and CDR2 is YYNGEE. CDR3 length equals 17 residues. The CDR3 region is CASSIGSRDRGYNEQFF. CDR3 in DNA: TGTGCCAGCAGCATAGGGAGTCGCGACAGGGGGTACAATGAGCAGTTCTTC.

This clonotype was seen ten or more times. The rearrangement joins TRBV4-3 to TRBJ2-7, with D perhaps matching TRBD1 (5 bases). V gave up 1 base and J gave up 2 bases, with 12 bases separating them. CDR3 size: 15 residues. Germline values: CDR1 LGHNA, CDR2 YSLEER. CDR3 in amino acids: CASSQVVQGAYEQYF. DNA for the CDR3: TGCGCCAGCAGCCAAGTTGTTCAGGGCGCCTACGAGCAGTACTTC.

This clonotype came up many times. This chain connects TRBV5-4 to TRBJ2-1, with 7 bases aligning to TRBD2. Germline CDR1 SGHNT, CDR2 YYREEE (reference sequence). The CDR3 is 15 residues long. V shed 2 bases, J shed 5 bases, and the junction held 7 bases outside the gene matches. DNA for the CDR3: TGTGCCAGCAGCTTAGTGGGAGGGCCTGACAATGAGCAGTTCTTC. Protein product: CASSLVGGPDNEQFF.

V is TRBV12-5 and J is TRBJ2-5; 14 nucleotides match TRBD2. This CDR3 region has 15 residues. With 5 bases clipped from V and 5 bases from J, the junction kept 4 bases outside the gene matches. Looked up from germline, CDR1 is LGHNT and CDR2 is FRNRAP. CDR3 coding DNA: TGTGCTAGTGGTCCCGGGACTAGCGGGAGTGAGACCCAGTACTTC. It translates to CASGPGTSGSETQYF.

With respect to this clonotype: This may arise from a read error, as a much more abundant clone is one base away. This chain uses TRBV19 with TRBJ2-1, with D perhaps TRBD1 or TRBD2 (6 bases each). Germline V lookup: CDR1 LNHDA, CDR2 SQIVND (reference sequence). CDR3 size: 15 residues. Between the trimmed V and J ends, which lost 8 bases and 0 bases, there was a span of 14 bases. The CDR3: CASGRTALSYNEQFF. The CDR3 bases are TGTGCCAGTGGGAGGACAGCCCTCTCCTACAATGAGCAGTTCTTC.

Many counts were recorded for this clonotype. V gene TRBV30 combines with J gene TRBJ2-7, with D unresolved. The germline V gene encodes CDR1 GTSNPN and CDR2 SVGIG (reference sequence). This CDR3 is built from 13 residues. Deletions cut 2 bases from V and 6 bases from J, with 14 bases between. In DNA, the CDR3 is TGTGCCTGGAGTTCCCGACCCAGCGCCGAGCAGTACTTC. Its protein product is CAWSSRPSAEQYF.

This clonotype was detected many times. V gene TRBV7-2 combines with J gene TRBJ2-7; TRBD1 matches at 9 bases. J lost 2 bases, V lost 3 bases, and 5 bases had no gene match. The CDR3 covers 15 residues. Germline V CDR1 and CDR2: SGHTA, FQGNSA. CDR3 sequence (DNA): TGTGCCAGCAGCTTCACGACAGGGGGAACCTACGAGCAGTACTTC. Residues: CASSFTTGGTYEQYF.

For this clonotype: A read error is possible here, since a much larger clone lies one base away. The chain links TRBV7-9 to TRBJ1-4; D gene unclear. Germline V lookup: CDR1 SEHNR, CDR2 FQNEAQ (reference sequence). The CDR3 runs to 15 residues. CDR3 nucleotides: TGTGCCAGCAGCTTAGGGGGAAGGGCTAATGAAGAACTGTTTTTT. As protein: CASSLGGRANEELFF.

This clonotype appeared many times. J is TRBJ2-7 and V is TRBV29-1; D gene uncertain. V lost 7 bases and J 3 bases, leaving 16 bases between the germline ends. Germline V gives CDR1 SQVTM, CDR2 ANQGSEA. This CDR3 region has 13 residues. CDR3 protein: CSAAETMGYEQYF. The DNA for the CDR3 is TGCAGCGCCGCGGAGACGATGGGCTACGAGCAGTACTTC.

V usage is TRBV28 and J usage is TRBJ1-6; 9 positions agree with TRBD1. V was clipped by 7 bases and J by 6 bases; unmatched bases: 4. The CDR3 has 14 amino acids. Germline V gene data show CDR1 as MDHEN and CDR2 as SYDVKM. The CDR3 region has the DNA TGTGCCAGCATCGGACAGGGGATTAATTCACCCCTCCACTTT. Translated: CASIGQGINSPLHF.

This clonotype was seen ten or more times. The chain recombines TRBV5-1 with TRBJ2-2, with TRBD2 matching over 10 bases. Per germline, CDR1 SGHRS and CDR2 YFSETQ. V lost 3 bases to trimming and J lost 0 bases; unmatched junction nucleotides: 2. CDR3 length equals 16 residues. The CDR3 region has the DNA TGCGCCAGCAGCTCGGGACTAGCGCCGAACACCGGGGAGCTGTTTTTT. It encodes CASSSGLAPNTGELFF.

At least ten counts were recorded for this clonotype. The chain links TRBV10-3 to TRBJ2-2; D gene unclear. Trimming removed 5 bases at V and 3 bases at J, with 10 bases between. This CDR3 region has 14 residues. Per the germline V gene, CDR1 is ENHRY and CDR2 is SYGVKD. CDR3 in amino acids: CAISKVSDTGELFF. In DNA form, the CDR3 reads TGTGCCATCAGTAAGGTATCCGACACCGGGGAGCTGTTTTTT.

This clonotype has more than one count but fewer than ten. The rearrangement joins TRBV3-1 to TRBJ2-5; 7 bases align to TRBD2. CDR3 length: 16 residues. Germline CDR1 and CDR2: LGHDT and YNNKEL (reference sequence). The V segment lost 4 bases and the J segment 5 bases; nucleotides outside the gene matches: 13. CDR3 in amino acids: CASSPFSGPGTETQYF. Here the CDR3 DNA reads TGTGCCAGCAGCCCTTTTAGCGGGCCCGGGACGGAGACCCAGTACTTC.

As regards this clonotype: Being one base from a much bigger clone, this may be a read error. The V gene is TRBV20-1, the J gene TRBJ1-5; 8 bases match TRBD1. The CDR3 extends over 13 amino acids. With 7 bases clipped from V and 4 bases from J, the junction kept 6 bases outside the gene matches. Per the germline V gene, CDR1 is DFQATT and CDR2 is SNEGSKA (reference sequence). CDR3 sequence reads: CSVTGGLNQPQHF. As DNA, the CDR3 is TGCAGTGTAACAGGGGGGCTTAATCAGCCCCAGCATTTT.

This clonotype was seen many times. This chain uses TRBV7-3 with TRBJ2-2, with TRBD2 matching 11 bases. Germline CDR1 is SGHTA and CDR2 is FQGTGA. CDR3 length: 17 amino acids. V was pared by 5 bases and J by 2 bases, with 7 bases of the junction left unmatched. In DNA form, the CDR3 reads TGTGCCAGCAGCCTATTAGCGGGAGGGCCAAACACCGGGGAGCTGTTTTTT. Amino acids: CASSLLAGGPNTGELFF.

This clonotype was recorded at least ten times. The chain combines TRBV20-1 with TRBJ2-7, with 10 bases identical to TRBD2. J gave up 2 bases and V 6 bases, and 7 bases lay outside the gene matches. Looked up from germline, CDR1 is DFQATT and CDR2 is SNEGSKA (reference sequence). There are 14 residues in the CDR3. Written as DNA, the CDR3 is TGCAGTGCGGGAATAGCGGGAGGTACCTACGAGCAGTACTTC. Its translation is CSAGIAGGTYEQYF.

In this sample, this clonotype turned up many times. The chain employs TRBV11-2 and TRBJ2-1; TRBD1 matches 8 bases. Germline values: CDR1 SGHAT, CDR2 FQNNGV. The CDR3 extends over 15 amino acids. With V trimmed by 7 bases and J by 6 bases, 11 bases remained unmatched. The CDR3 here is CASNQRQGQFNEQFF. In DNA, the CDR3 is TGTGCCAGCAACCAAAGACAGGGGCAATTCAATGAGCAGTTCTTC.

This clonotype has a count of ten or more. The junction departs from the called germline gene at one end, perhaps through a read error. This chain joins TRBV4-3 and TRBJ2-3; no clear D. This CDR3 comprises 14 residues. Germline CDR1 and CDR2: LGHNA and YSLEER. Here the CDR3 reads CASSQEPGTNTQYF. The CDR3 DNA reads TGCGCCAGCAGCCAAGAACCAGGCACAAATACGCAGTATTTT.

This clonotype was counted many times. V and J are TRBV20-1 and TRBJ1-5; 8 nucleotides line up with TRBD1. V gave up 1 base and J gave up 6 bases; unmatched junction bases: 11. The CDR3 runs to 16 residues. Per germline, CDR1 DFQATT and CDR2 SNEGSKA (reference sequence). CDR3 nucleotides: TGCAGTGCTAGAGGAGGGATGACAGGGGAAGGTCAGCCCCAGCATTTT. Its translation is CSARGGMTGEGQPQHF.

A word on this clonotype: A much larger clone sits a single nucleotide away, making a read error possible. The chain couples TRBV5-4 to TRBJ1-2, with D maybe TRBD1 (6 bases). The germline V gene encodes CDR1 SGHNT and CDR2 YYREEE (reference sequence). Deletions cut 2 bases from V and 4 bases from J, with 15 bases between. The CDR3 totals 15 residues. CDR3 DNA sequence: TGTGCCAGCAGCTTCAGGGGCGTAGGGAGCTATGGCTACACCTTC. Translated, it gives CASSFRGVGSYGYTF.

This clonotype has a count of ten or more. The rearrangement joins TRBV27 to TRBJ2-1; no clear D gene. The germline V gene has CDR1 MNHEY and CDR2 SMNVEV (reference sequence). The CDR3 totals 13 residues. The V and J ends lost 8 bases and 5 bases respectively, with 13 bases between them. The CDR3 DNA reads TGTGCCAGCCGCAGGACCAATAACAATGAGCAGTTCTTC. Its protein is CASRRTNNNEQFF.

As regards this clonotype: The junction does not match germline at one end; this may be a read error. This chain uses TRBV6-1 with TRBJ1-5, with D perhaps TRBD1 (5 bases). Germline CDR1 is MNHNS and CDR2 is SASEGT. There are 12 residues in the CDR3. Written as DNA, the CDR3 is TGTACCAGCGGACATGTCAATCAGCCCCAGCATTTT. Its translation: CTSGHVNQPQHF.